Listed below are T cell receptor beta chains from one sample, sequenced in a study of shared clonotypes between healthy human individuals. Using immunoSEQ multiplex PCR, the repertoire was profiled, and TCRdb retains in-frame clones only, with some absent. The sample carries some 1,900,000 clones, about 95% recorded once. Sequenced: naive CD8+ T cells sorted from blood. The source of these receptors is a man younger than 35 in good health. Each CDR3 is given with its conserved first and last residue. D genes are given only for firm matches. Clone sizes are given selectively: once, few, many, or a class where the clone is expanded.

>TRBD2|TRBV7-6|20|TRBJ2-7|NA
TGTGCCAGCAGCTTGAGGGACCCCAGGCGCGGGGGGAACTCCTATAACGAGCAGTACTTC
CASSLRDPRRGGNSYNEQYF
>TRBD2|TRBV11-2|19|TRBJ2-1|NA
TGTGCCAGCAGCGCAGGACTAGCGGGAGGACTAAGCTCCTACAATGAGCAGTTCTTC
CASSAGLAGGLSSYNEQFF
>TRBD1|TRBV6-6|15|TRBJ1-6|NA
TGTGCCAGCAGTTACTTGGACAGGTTGAATTCACCCCTCCACTTT
CASSYLDRLNSPLHF
>NA|TRBV7-2|15|TRBJ2-7|NA
TGTGCCAGCAGCGGAGACGAGACTAGATTCTACGAGCAGTACTTC
CASSGDETRFYEQYF
>TRBD1|TRBV11-2|15|TRBJ1-4|NA
TGTGCCAGCAGCTTAGGGGACAGCTATAATGAAAAACTGTTTTTT
CASSLGDSYNEKLFF
>NA|TRBV7-7|14|TRBJ2-5|NA
TGTGCTAGCAGCGCTCGGCTAAGTCAAGAGACCCAGTACTTC
CASSARLSQETQYF
>TRBD2|TRBV9|22|TRBJ2-6|NA
TGTGCCAGCAGCGCTCCGGACGGACTTGGACTAGCGGGAGAGGCTGGGGCCAACGTCCTGACTTTC
CASSAPDGLGLAGEAGANVLTF
>NA|TRBV11-2|13|TRBJ2-7|NA
TGTGCCAGCAGCTATGGGCTCTCCTACGAGCAGTACTTC
CASSYGLSYEQYF
>NA|TRBV18|12|TRBJ1-1|NA
TGTGCCAGCTCAGGGATTAACACTGAAGCTTTCTTT
CASSGINTEAFF
>NA|TRBV7-9|16|TRBJ2-3|NA
TGTGCCAGCACCCTCATAACTGTGGACGGTTCAGATACGCAGTATTTT
CASTLITVDGSDTQYF
>NA|TRBV28|14|TRBJ2-2|NA
TGTGCCAGCAGCCTCGGACAGAACACCGGGGAGCTGTTTTTT
CASSLGQNTGELFF
>NA|TRBV30|14|TRBJ1-3|NA
TGTGCCTGGAAGGAGCCACCCTCTGGAAACACCATATATTTT
CAWKEPPSGNTIYF
>TRBD1|TRBV11-2|17|TRBJ2-3|NA
TGTGCCAGCAGCTGGGGCACAGGGGGGCGAAACACAGATACGCAGTATTTT
CASSWGTGGRNTDTQYF
>TRBD1|TRBV28|16|TRBJ2-1|once
TGTGCCAGTGTCCGGGTCGGGGACAGGCCATACAATGAGCAGTTCTTC
CASVRVGDRPYNEQFF
>NA|TRBV7-8|14|TRBJ1-4|NA
TGTGCCAGCAGCTTATGGGCAACTAATGAAAAACTGTTTTTT
CASSLWATNEKLFF
>NA|TRBV27|13|TRBJ2-7|NA
TGTGCCAGCAGTCCGGGACCGACTTACGAGCAGTACTTC
CASSPGPTYEQYF
>TRBD2|TRBV9|15|TRBJ2-1|once
TGTGCCAGCAGCGTCGGAGGGGAGGGTTACAATGAGCAGTTCTTC
CASSVGGEGYNEQFF
>NA|TRBV9|15|TRBJ2-7|NA
TGTGCCAGCAGCGGCCCCCTGGACGGATTCTACGAGCAGTACTTC
CASSGPLDGFYEQYF
>NA|TRBV7-9|13|TRBJ1-2|NA
TGTGCCAGCAGCTTAGCAGGGTTTTATGGCTACACCTTC
CASSLAGFYGYTF